The 29 T cell receptor beta chains listed next were all sequenced from one sample in a study of CXCR3-negative and CXCR3-positive naive CD8 T cells. 5' RACE that incorporated UMI labels was used to prepare the TRB cDNA libraries. TCRdb re-called the 5' RACE reads and catalogs CDR3 proteins one per entry, DNA excluded. This sample's table has about 92,000 distinct CDR3 sequences. Sequencing was performed on naive CXCR3- CD8+ T cells from blood. Subset defined: CD45RO-CCR7+CD27+CD95- naive CD8+ T cells lacking CXCR3 (TNR3-). These receptors all come from a human donor in good health. Some clones in this sample may be carry-over from other donors' samples.

V gene TRBV11-2 combines with J gene TRBJ2-7; TCRdb names TRBD1, which stays unverified in the absence of DNA. Germline CDR1 and CDR2: SGHAT and FQNNGV. CDR3 length: 13 residues. CDR3 region: CASSHGKRAEGLF.

The chain has TRBV20-1 and TRBJ1-3; TCRdb picks TRBD1, but there is no DNA to check that call. The CDR3 consists of 15 residues. Germline V gives CDR1 DFQATT, CDR2 SNEGSKA (reference sequence). The CDR3 is CSAPLDPASGNTIYF.

The chain employs TRBV20-1 and TRBJ2-7. The CDR3 consists of 14 residues. CDR1 is DFQATT and CDR2 is SNEGSKA in the germline V gene (reference sequence). The CDR3 loop reads CSARDRELLYEQYF.

This rearrangement joins TRBV9 to TRBJ2-1; TCRdb gives TRBD2 as the D gene, but with no DNA this cannot be confirmed. Germline V CDR1 and CDR2: SGDLS, YYNGEE. The CDR3 has 16 amino acids. CDR3 region: CASSVASTSANNEQFF.

This chain connects TRBV7-9 to TRBJ2-3; TCRdb gives TRBD1 as the D gene, but with no DNA this cannot be confirmed. Germline assignment: CDR1 SEHNR and CDR2 FQNEAQ (reference sequence). CDR3 length equals 15 residues. Here the CDR3 reads CATTRDILSTDTQYF.

The V call is TRBV5-4, the J call TRBJ1-1; TCRdb returns TRBD1, unconfirmable since there is no DNA. This CDR3 spans 14 amino acids. Germline V gene lookup returns CDR1 SGHNT and CDR2 YYREEE (reference sequence). This CDR3 is CASSQRTGAPEAFF.

This chain uses TRBV28 with TRBJ2-1. This CDR3 is built from 12 residues. CDR1 is MDHEN, CDR2 SYDVKM, per germline. The chain's CDR3 is CASTLGVGEQFF.

V gene TRBV6-2 or TRBV6-3 combines with J gene TRBJ1-6; TCRdb outputs TRBD1, but without DNA this stays unchecked. CDR3 length equals 12 residues. CDR1 is MNHEY, CDR2 SVGEGT, per germline. The CDR3 loop is CASREPGTALHF.

J is TRBJ2-6 and V is TRBV6-5; TCRdb picks TRBD1, but there is no DNA to check that call. The length of the CDR3 is 17 residues. CDR1 is MNHEY and CDR2 is SVGAGI in the germline V gene. CDR3 sequence reads: CASSYYPPSSGANVLTF.

The chain is built from TRBV4-3 and TRBJ2-1; TCRdb's D call, TRBD2, is unchecked because there is no DNA. The CDR3 contains 18 residues. Germline V gives CDR1 LGHNA, CDR2 YSLEER. CDR3 protein: CASSQDYGSGRSVNEQFF.

The genes are TRBV7-9 and TRBJ2-3; TCRdb picks TRBD2, but there is no DNA to check that call. The CDR3 consists of 17 residues. Germline CDR1 reads SEHNR; CDR2 reads FQNEAQ (reference sequence). The CDR3 protein is CASSLALGSGVPDTQYF.

The chain is built from TRBV5-1 and TRBJ2-2; TCRdb names TRBD2, which stays unverified in the absence of DNA. The germline gives CDR1 SGHRS, CDR2 YFSETQ. The CDR3 is 14 residues long. The CDR3 loop reads CASSLSREDGELFF.

The rearrangement uses TRBV21-1 and TRBJ2-3; with no DNA, the TCRdb D assignment of TRBD1 cannot be verified. TRBV21-1 is flagged as a pseudogene. The CDR3 is 15 residues long. CDR3 in amino acids: CASSTRPTPPDTQYF.

The CDR3 sequence: CASSQAEGVENEQFF. The chain uses TRBV4-3 and TRBJ2-1; the D call of TRBD1 rests on TCRdb alone, since no DNA is present to check it. Germline V lookup: CDR1 LGHNA, CDR2 YSLEER. The CDR3 contains 15 residues.

This CDR3 reads CAWDRGGEAFF. The rearrangement uses TRBV30 and TRBJ1-1; TCRdb's D call of TRBD1 is untestable without DNA. The CDR3 contains 11 residues. Germline lookup yields CDR1 GTSNPN and CDR2 SVGIG (reference sequence).

The CDR3 sequence: CASSSNRDGQETQYF. V is TRBV28 and J is TRBJ2-5; without DNA, the TCRdb call of TRBD1 cannot be checked. The germline V gene encodes CDR1 MDHEN and CDR2 SYDVKM. This CDR3 has 15 amino acids.

The chain has TRBV4-3 and TRBJ2-5; TCRdb's D call of TRBD1 is untestable without DNA. Germline lookup yields CDR1 LGHNA and CDR2 YSLEER. CDR3 length: 15 residues. This CDR3 is CASSQGGTGQETQYF.

V usage is TRBV28 and J usage is TRBJ2-5; TCRdb's D call, TRBD1, is unchecked because there is no DNA. CDR3 size: 15 residues. The V gene's germline CDR1 is MDHEN and CDR2 SYDVKM. CDR3 amino acids: CASRRDRDIQETQYF.

The chain carries TRBV29-1 and TRBJ2-2. This CDR3 has 13 amino acids. Germline V gives CDR1 SQVTM, CDR2 ANQGSEA. CDR3: CSVDWMNTGELFF.

The rearrangement links TRBV12-3 or TRBV12-4 to TRBJ2-2; the TCRdb call, TRBD2, lacks DNA for checking. The CDR3 is made up of 16 amino acids. CDR3 residues: CASSPTGTSNTGELFF.

This chain's CDR3 is CSVEVVRTGGYNEQFF. The J gene is TRBJ2-1, the V gene TRBV29-1; as DNA is missing, the TRBD1 call by TCRdb cannot be tested. CDR1 is SQVTM and CDR2 is ANQGSEA in the germline V gene. The CDR3 extends over 16 amino acids.

The chain joins TRBV5-6 to TRBJ2-1; TCRdb outputs TRBD1, but without DNA this stays unchecked. Germline V gives CDR1 SGHDT, CDR2 YYEEEE. The CDR3 runs to 13 residues. The CDR3 is CASSSGGAYEQFF. The entire variable domain, with the rest obtained from reference TRBV5-6 and TRBJ2-1, is as follows: DAGVTQSPTHLIKTRGQQVTLRCSPKSGHDTVSWYQQALGQGPQFIFQYYEEEERQRGNFPDRFSGHQFPNYSSELNVNALLLGDSALYLCASSSGGAYEQFFGPGTRLTVL.

The chain is built from TRBV28 and TRBJ2-6; TCRdb's D gene call, TRBD2, goes unchecked for lack of DNA. There are 16 residues in the CDR3. Germline V gene sequence: CDR1 MDHEN, CDR2 SYDVKM. The CDR3 here is CASSSSGVSGANVLTF. Using reference TRBV28 and TRBJ2-6 for the parts outside the CDR3, the full variable domain is DVKVTQSSRYLVKRTGEKVFLECVQDMDHENMFWYRQDPGLGLRLIYFSYDVKMKEKGDIPEGYSVSREKKERFSLILESASTNQTSMYLCASSSSGVSGANVLTFGAGSRLTVL.

The rearrangement joins TRBV6-5 to TRBJ1-2. Germline-derived CDR1 and CDR2 are MNHEY and SVGAGI. CDR3 length equals 14 residues. CDR3 loop: CASSYSTDLWGYTF.

The chain has TRBV29-1 and TRBJ2-1; TCRdb calls TRBD2, which cannot be checked without DNA. CDR3 size: 17 residues. Germline V lookup: CDR1 SQVTM, CDR2 ANQGSEA. The CDR3 spells CSVAVATSGLPDNEQFF.

The J gene is TRBJ2-1, the V gene TRBV3-1; there is no DNA to check the TCRdb D call of TRBD1. CDR1 and CDR2 (germline): LGHDT, YNNKEL (reference sequence). The CDR3 totals 18 residues. CDR3 region: CASSHIFMLAGGYNEQFF.

The chain joins TRBV7-9 to TRBJ2-7; the TCRdb call, TRBD1, lacks DNA for checking. The germline CDR1 and CDR2 sequences are SEHNR and FQNEAQ (reference sequence). The CDR3 length is 15 residues. The CDR3 sequence: CASSSIRDRRHEQYF. Using reference TRBV7-9 and TRBJ2-7 for the parts outside the CDR3, the full variable domain is DTGVSQNPRHKITKRGQNVTFRCDPISEHNRLYWYRQTLGQGPEFLTYFQNEAQLEKSRLLSDRFSAERPKGSFSTLEIQRTEQGDSAMYLCASSSIRDRRHEQYFGPGTRLTVT.

V gene TRBV29-1 combines with J gene TRBJ2-7; TCRdb picks TRBD1, but there is no DNA to check that call. The CDR3 consists of 15 residues. The V gene's germline CDR1 is SQVTM and CDR2 ANQGSEA. CDR3 residues: CSVTPTGTEGYEQYF.

The genes are TRBV29-1 and TRBJ2-1; TCRdb returns TRBD2, unconfirmable since there is no DNA. Germline CDR1 SQVTM, CDR2 ANQGSEA. The CDR3 extends over 14 amino acids. The CDR3 is CSGSGTRGYNEQFF.